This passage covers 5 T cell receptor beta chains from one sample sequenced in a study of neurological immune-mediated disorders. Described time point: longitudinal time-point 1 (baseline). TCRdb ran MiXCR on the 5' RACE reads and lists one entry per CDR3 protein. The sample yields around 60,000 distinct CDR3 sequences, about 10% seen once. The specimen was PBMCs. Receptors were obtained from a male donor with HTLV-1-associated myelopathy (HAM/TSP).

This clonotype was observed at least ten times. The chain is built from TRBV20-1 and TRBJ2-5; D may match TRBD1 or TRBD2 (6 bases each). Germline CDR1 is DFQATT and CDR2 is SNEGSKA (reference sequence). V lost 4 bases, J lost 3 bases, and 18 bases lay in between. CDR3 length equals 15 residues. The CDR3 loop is CSATQGRLLKETQYF. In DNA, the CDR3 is TGCAGTGCTACCCAGGGGAGGTTACTAAAAGAGACCCAGTACTTC.

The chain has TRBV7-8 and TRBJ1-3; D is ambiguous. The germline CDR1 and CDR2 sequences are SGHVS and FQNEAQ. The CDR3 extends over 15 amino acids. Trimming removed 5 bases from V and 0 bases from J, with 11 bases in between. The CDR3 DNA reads TGTGCCAGCAGCCAAGGACCGCACTCTGGAAACACCATATATTTT. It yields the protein CASSQGPHSGNTIYF. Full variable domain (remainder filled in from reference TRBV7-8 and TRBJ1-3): GAGVSQSPRYKVAKRGQDVALRCDPISGHVSLFWYQQALGQGPEFLTYFQNEAQLDKSGLPSDRFFAERPEGSVSTLKIQRTQQEDSAVYLCASSQGPHSGNTIYFGEGSWLTVV.

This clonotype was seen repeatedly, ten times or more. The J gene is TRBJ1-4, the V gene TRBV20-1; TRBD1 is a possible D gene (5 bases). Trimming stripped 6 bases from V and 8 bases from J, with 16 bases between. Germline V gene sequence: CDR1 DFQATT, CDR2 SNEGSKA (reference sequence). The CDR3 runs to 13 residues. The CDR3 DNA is TGCAGTGCCGGGGCGCCCCTCGGGGAAAAACTGTTTTTT. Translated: CSAGAPLGEKLFF.

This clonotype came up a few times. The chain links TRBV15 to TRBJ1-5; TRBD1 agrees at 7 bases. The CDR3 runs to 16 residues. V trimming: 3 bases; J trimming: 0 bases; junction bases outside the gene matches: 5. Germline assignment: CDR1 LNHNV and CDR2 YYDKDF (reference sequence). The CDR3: CATSRGQIDSNQPQHF. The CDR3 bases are TGTGCCACCAGCAGGGGACAGATAGATAGCAATCAGCCCCAGCATTTT.

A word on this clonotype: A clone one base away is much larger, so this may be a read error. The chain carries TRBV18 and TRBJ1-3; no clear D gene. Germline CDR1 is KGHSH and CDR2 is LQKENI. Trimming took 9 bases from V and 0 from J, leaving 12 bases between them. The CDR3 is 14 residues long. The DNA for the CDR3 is TGTGCCAGATCCGCTCAAGACTCTGGAAACACCATATATTTT. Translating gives CARSAQDSGNTIYF.